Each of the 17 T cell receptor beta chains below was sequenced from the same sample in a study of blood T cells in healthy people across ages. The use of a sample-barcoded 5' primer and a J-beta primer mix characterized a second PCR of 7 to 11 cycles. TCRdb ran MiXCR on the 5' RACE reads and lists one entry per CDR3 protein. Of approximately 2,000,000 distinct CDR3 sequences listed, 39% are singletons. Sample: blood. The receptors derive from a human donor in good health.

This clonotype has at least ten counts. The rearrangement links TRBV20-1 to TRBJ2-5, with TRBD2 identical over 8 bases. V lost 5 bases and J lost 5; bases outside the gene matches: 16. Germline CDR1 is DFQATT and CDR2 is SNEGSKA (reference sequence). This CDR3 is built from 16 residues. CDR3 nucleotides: TGCAGTGCTCGGAACCCTAGCGGGCGGGAGTCGGAGACCCAGTACTTC. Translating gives CSARNPSGRESETQYF.

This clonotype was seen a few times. The CDR3 loop is CASSPSLDNEQFF. CDR3 DNA sequence: TGCGCCAGCAGCCCGTCCCTAGACAATGAGCAGTTCTTC. The chain combines TRBV5-1 with TRBJ2-1; D is uncertain. V lost 4 bases and J 5 bases, leaving 10 bases between the germline ends. The CDR3 is made up of 13 amino acids. CDR1 is SGHRS and CDR2 is YFSETQ in the germline V gene.

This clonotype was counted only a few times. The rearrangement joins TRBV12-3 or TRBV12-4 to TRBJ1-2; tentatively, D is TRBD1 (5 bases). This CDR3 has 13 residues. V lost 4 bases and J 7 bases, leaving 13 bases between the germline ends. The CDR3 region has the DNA TGTGCCAGCAGTTCAGGGAGAAGTGGTGGCTACACCTTC. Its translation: CASSSGRSGGYTF.

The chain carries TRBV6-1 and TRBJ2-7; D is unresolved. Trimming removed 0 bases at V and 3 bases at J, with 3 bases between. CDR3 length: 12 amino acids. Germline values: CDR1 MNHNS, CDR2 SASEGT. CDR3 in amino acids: CASSEAVYEQYF. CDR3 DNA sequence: TGTGCCAGCAGTGAAGCTGTCTACGAGCAGTACTTC.

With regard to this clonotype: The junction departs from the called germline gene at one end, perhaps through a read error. CDR3 DNA sequence: TGTGCCAGCAGCTTAGGCCTTGGCGGACAGAGGAGTAGCTACGAGCAGTACTTC. It encodes CASSLGLGGQRSSYEQYF. The chain combines TRBV12-3 or TRBV12-4 with TRBJ2-7, with D possibly TRBD1 on 6 matching bases. This CDR3 comprises 18 residues.

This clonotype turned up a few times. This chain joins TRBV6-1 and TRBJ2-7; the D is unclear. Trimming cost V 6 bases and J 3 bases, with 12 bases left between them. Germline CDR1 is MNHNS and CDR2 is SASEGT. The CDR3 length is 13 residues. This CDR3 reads CASSPGSNYEQYF. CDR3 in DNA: TGTGCCAGCAGCCCTGGATCCAACTACGAGCAGTACTTC.

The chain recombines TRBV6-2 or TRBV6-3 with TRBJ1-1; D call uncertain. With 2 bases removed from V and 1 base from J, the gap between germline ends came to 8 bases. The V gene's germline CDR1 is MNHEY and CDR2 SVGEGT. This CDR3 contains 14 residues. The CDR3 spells CASSYQAGNTEAFF. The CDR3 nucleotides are TGTGCCAGCAGTTACCAGGCAGGGAACACTGAAGCTTTCTTT.

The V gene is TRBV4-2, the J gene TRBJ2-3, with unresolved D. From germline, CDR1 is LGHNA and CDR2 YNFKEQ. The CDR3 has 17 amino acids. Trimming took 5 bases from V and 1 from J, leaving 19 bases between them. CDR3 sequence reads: CASSSEEVGAGTDTQYF. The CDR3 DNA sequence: TGTGCCAGCAGCTCCGAAGAAGTGGGCGCGGGCACAGATACGCAGTATTTT.

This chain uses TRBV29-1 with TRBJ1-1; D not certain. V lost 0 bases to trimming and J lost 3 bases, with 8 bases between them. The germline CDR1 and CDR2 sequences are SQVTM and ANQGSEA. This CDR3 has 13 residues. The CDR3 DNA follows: TGCAGCGTTGAAGATCCACGGCACACTGAAGCTTTCTTT. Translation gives CSVEDPRHTEAFF.

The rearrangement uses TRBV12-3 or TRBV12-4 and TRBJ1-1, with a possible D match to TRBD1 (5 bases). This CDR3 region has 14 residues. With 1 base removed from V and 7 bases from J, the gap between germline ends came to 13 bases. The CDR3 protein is CASSLVGRSIEAFF. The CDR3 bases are TGTGCCAGCAGTTTAGTGGGACGGAGTATTGAAGCTTTCTTT.

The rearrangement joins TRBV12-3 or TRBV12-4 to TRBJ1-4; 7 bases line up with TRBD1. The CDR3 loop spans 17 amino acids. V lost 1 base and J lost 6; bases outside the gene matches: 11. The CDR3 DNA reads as TGTGCCAGCAGTTTAGAGCCAGGGGGGCGTCATGATGAAAAACTGTTTTTT. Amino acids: CASSLEPGGRHDEKLFF.

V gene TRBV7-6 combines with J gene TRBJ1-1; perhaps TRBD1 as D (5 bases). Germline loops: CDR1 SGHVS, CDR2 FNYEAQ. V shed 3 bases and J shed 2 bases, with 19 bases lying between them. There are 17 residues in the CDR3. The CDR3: CASSFPTGGGSNTEAFF. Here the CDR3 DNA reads TGTGCCAGCAGCTTCCCAACGGGCGGGGGGTCAAACACTGAAGCTTTCTTT.

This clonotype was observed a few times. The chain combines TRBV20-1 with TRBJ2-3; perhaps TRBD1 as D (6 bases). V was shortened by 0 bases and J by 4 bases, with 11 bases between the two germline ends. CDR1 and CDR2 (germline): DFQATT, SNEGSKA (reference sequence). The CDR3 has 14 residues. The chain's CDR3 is CSARDSRGSDTQYF. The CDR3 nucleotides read TGCAGTGCTAGAGATTCGAGGGGGTCAGATACGCAGTATTTT.

As DNA, the CDR3 is TGTGCCAGCAGCAGTCACAGGGAAGTTGGCGAGCAGTACTTC. Protein: CASSSHREVGEQYF. The rearrangement links TRBV11-2 to TRBJ2-5, with D possibly matching TRBD1 (6 bases). The DNA end is a closer match to TRBJ2-7, so the J assignment may be wrong. Germline V lookup: CDR1 SGHAT, CDR2 FQNNGV. The CDR3 is 14 residues long.

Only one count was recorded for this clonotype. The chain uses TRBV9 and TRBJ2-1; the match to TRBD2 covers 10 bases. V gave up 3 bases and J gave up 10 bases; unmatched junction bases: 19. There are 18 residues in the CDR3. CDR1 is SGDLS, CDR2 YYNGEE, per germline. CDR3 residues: CASSATGESLAGGQEQFF. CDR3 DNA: TGTGCCAGCAGCGCAACAGGGGAAAGCTTAGCGGGGGGTCAGGAGCAGTTCTTC.

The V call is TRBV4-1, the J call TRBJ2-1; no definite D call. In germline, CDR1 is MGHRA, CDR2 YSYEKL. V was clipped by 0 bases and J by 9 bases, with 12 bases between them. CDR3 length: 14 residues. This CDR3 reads CASSQDLRDLEQFF. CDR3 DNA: TGCGCCAGCAGCCAAGATTTACGAGATCTTGAGCAGTTCTTC.

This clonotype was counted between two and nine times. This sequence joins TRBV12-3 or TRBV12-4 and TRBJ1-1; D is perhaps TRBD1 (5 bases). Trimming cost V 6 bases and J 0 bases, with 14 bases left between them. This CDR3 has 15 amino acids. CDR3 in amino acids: CASSQSGTVNTEAFF. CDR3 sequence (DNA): TGTGCCAGCAGCCAATCCGGGACGGTGAACACTGAAGCTTTCTTT.